These 32 T cell receptor beta chains share one sample of origin, sequenced in a study of blood T cell repertoires in COVID-19. Repertoires were generated with immunoSEQ multiplex PCR, while TCRdb's copy carries only in-frame clones and drops some. The table records around 260,000 clones, about 89% of them present only once. Sequenced: peripheral blood. The source is a woman aged 25 to 39 with COVID-19, enrolled during active disease.

The gene calls are TRBV4-2 and TRBJ1-2; the D gene is possibly TRBD1 (6 bases). Germline CDR1 LGHNA, CDR2 YNFKEQ. The CDR3 has 14 amino acids. Trimming took 2 bases from V and 4 from J, leaving 11 bases between them. CDR3 residues: CASSQPGQIYGYTF. CDR3 coding DNA: TGTGCCAGCAGCCAACCAGGACAGATCTATGGCTACACCTTC.

CDR3 coding DNA: TGCGCCAGCAGCTTGGAGGGGGCAGGGTATGGCTACACCTTC. The encoded protein is CASSLEGAGYGYTF. The rearrangement links TRBV5-1 to TRBJ1-2, with 7 bases aligning to TRBD1. The ends lost 0 bases at V and 5 bases at J; junction bases unmatched: 4. Germline values: CDR1 SGHRS, CDR2 YFSETQ. CDR3 length equals 14 residues.

The CDR3 region has the DNA TGCGCCAGCAGCCAAGATCAGGGGGGAAATGGCTACACCTTC. Its translation: CASSQDQGGNGYTF. V and J are TRBV4-1 and TRBJ1-2, with 7 bases fitting TRBD1. Germline-derived CDR1 and CDR2 are MGHRA and YSYEKL. V shed 0 bases, J shed 6 bases, and the junction held 4 bases outside the gene matches. The CDR3 extends over 14 amino acids.

This chain connects TRBV6-5 to TRBJ1-2; TRBD1 agrees at 7 bases. CDR3 length: 15 amino acids. The junction had 8 bases not matched to a gene; V was cut back by 5 bases and J by 2 bases. Germline values: CDR1 MNHEY, CDR2 SVGAGI. CDR3 DNA sequence: TGTGCCAGCAGTCCATACAGGGGAGGAAACTATGGCTACACCTTC. Translated, it gives CASSPYRGGNYGYTF.

The rearrangement links TRBV11-2 to TRBJ2-7, with 7 positions matching TRBD2. This CDR3 has 11 amino acids. Germline assignment: CDR1 SGHAT and CDR2 FQNNGV. J lost 7 bases, V lost 5 bases, and 2 bases had no gene match. Written as DNA, the CDR3 is TGTGCCAGCAGCCACGGGGGGGAGCAGTACTTC. It codes for CASSHGGEQYF. The full variable domain, its missing parts supplied by reference TRBV11-2 and TRBJ2-7, is EAGVAQSPRYKIIEKRQSVAFWCNPISGHATLYWYQQILGQGPKLLIQFQNNGVVDDSQLPKDRFSAERLKGVDSTLKIQPAKLEDSAVYLCASSHGGEQYFGPGTRLTVT.

The chain employs TRBV28 and TRBJ2-7; TRBD1 is a possible D gene (6 bases). CDR3 size: 15 residues. CDR1 is MDHEN and CDR2 is SYDVKM in the germline V gene. V lost 6 bases and J lost 3, with 18 bases in between. The chain's CDR3 is CASSSPTGRGYEQYF. The CDR3 DNA reads as TGTGCCAGCAGCTCCCCGACAGGCAGGGGCTACGAGCAGTACTTC.

The genes are TRBV19 and TRBJ2-5; 10 bases are a match to TRBD2. The CDR3 totals 14 residues. In germline, CDR1 is LNHDA, CDR2 SQIVND (reference sequence). V was clipped by 8 bases and J by 5 bases; unmatched bases: 8. The chain's CDR3 is CASSLAGAGETQYF. CDR3 DNA: TGTGCCAGTTCCCTAGCGGGAGCCGGTGAGACCCAGTACTTC.

This clone was recorded only once. This sequence joins TRBV9 and TRBJ2-7, with 7 bases that match TRBD1. Germline V gene lookup returns CDR1 SGDLS and CDR2 YYNGEE. V lost 2 bases, J lost 3 bases, and 2 bases stayed unmatched. The CDR3 consists of 13 residues. The CDR3: CASSVGQFYEQYF. DNA for the CDR3: TGTGCCAGCAGCGTGGGACAGTTCTACGAGCAGTACTTC.

The chain combines TRBV7-9 with TRBJ1-5; weak D call: TRBD1 (5 bases). The CDR3 is made up of 13 amino acids. The V end lost 5 bases, the J end lost 7 bases, and 12 bases lay between the germline ends. Germline V CDR1 and CDR2: SEHNR, FQNEAQ (reference sequence). The CDR3 is CASSDDSLQPQHF. CDR3 DNA sequence: TGTGCCAGCAGCGATGACAGTTTACAGCCCCAGCATTTT.

The chain carries TRBV5-1 and TRBJ2-7, with 10 bases that match TRBD1. After removal of 5 bases from V and 3 bases from J, the junction contained 8 bases not matched to a gene. The CDR3 contains 15 residues. Germline CDR1 reads SGHRS; CDR2 reads YFSETQ. The CDR3 loop reads CASRYTGTGDYEQYF. The CDR3, as DNA: TGCGCCAGCAGATATACCGGGACAGGGGACTACGAGCAGTACTTC.

The chain links TRBV4-1 to TRBJ1-2; D is uncertain. Trimming left V 0 bases short and J 2 bases short, with 10 bases between. The CDR3 is made up of 15 amino acids. Per germline, CDR1 MGHRA and CDR2 YSYEKL. The DNA for the CDR3 is TGCGCCAGCAGCCAAGAGAGAGGCCGAAACTATGGCTACACCTTC. Translation: CASSQERGRNYGYTF.

This clone was recorded once. The V call is TRBV6-5, the J call TRBJ1-1; no firm D call. Trimming removed 2 bases at V and 2 bases at J, with 9 bases between. Germline V CDR1 and CDR2: MNHEY, SVGAGI. This CDR3 has 14 amino acids. The CDR3 sequence is CASSYGLPNTEAFF. CDR3 coding DNA: TGTGCCAGCAGTTACGGACTTCCTAACACTGAAGCTTTCTTT.

The chain has TRBV27 and TRBJ1-2, with 8 bases aligning to TRBD1. Germline-derived CDR1 and CDR2 are MNHEY and SMNVEV (reference sequence). Germline trimming cut 3 bases from V and 10 bases from J; bases unmatched to any gene: 7. The length of the CDR3 is 13 residues. CDR3 amino acids: CASSFGQGLDYTF. The DNA of the CDR3 is TGTGCCAGCAGTTTCGGACAGGGTCTGGACTACACCTTC.

This chain connects TRBV5-4 to TRBJ1-1; 10 nucleotides align to TRBD1. This CDR3 comprises 15 residues. The V gene end was trimmed by 0 bases and the J gene end by 4 bases; junction bases not matched to a gene: 3. Germline CDR1 is SGHNT and CDR2 is YYREEE (reference sequence). Here the CDR3 reads CASSLAGTGVTEAFF. The CDR3 nucleotides read TGTGCCAGCAGCTTGGCCGGGACAGGGGTCACTGAAGCTTTCTTT.

V and J are TRBV24-1 and TRBJ2-3; D may be TRBD1 (5 bases). Germline values: CDR1 KGHDR, CDR2 SFDVKD. Between the trimmed V and J ends, which lost 1 base and 7 bases, there was a span of 14 bases. The CDR3 extends over 15 amino acids. Here the CDR3 DNA reads TGTGCCACCAGTGATTTAAGGGGTAGCTCCTATACGCAGTATTTT. Encoded protein: CATSDLRGSSYTQYF.

The CDR3 DNA reads TGCGCCAGCAGACTGGGACTAGCGGGATACAATGAGCAGTTCTTC. The encoded protein is CASRLGLAGYNEQFF. The chain employs TRBV5-1 and TRBJ2-1; 13 nucleotides agree with TRBD2. With V trimmed by 5 bases and J by 4 bases, 3 bases remained unmatched. Germline V gives CDR1 SGHRS, CDR2 YFSETQ. This CDR3 comprises 15 residues.

The V call is TRBV30, the J call TRBJ1-1; 7 bases fit TRBD1. Germline values: CDR1 GTSNPN, CDR2 SVGIG (reference sequence). The junction had 10 bases not matched to a gene; V was cut back by 3 bases and J by 0 bases. The CDR3 has 16 residues. This CDR3 reads CAWSGQDLGMNTEAFF. The CDR3 nucleotides read TGTGCCTGGAGCGGACAGGACCTAGGGATGAACACTGAAGCTTTCTTT.

The chain is built from TRBV7-2 and TRBJ2-5; 15 positions match TRBD2. Per germline, CDR1 SGHTA and CDR2 FQGNSA. Trimming cost V 4 bases and J 5 bases; bases outside gene matches: 2. The CDR3 is 15 residues long. The CDR3 bases are TGTGCCAGCAGCTGGACTAGCGGGAGGGAGGAGACCCAGTACTTC. It yields the protein CASSWTSGREETQYF. Based on the CDR3 plus reference TRBV7-2 and TRBJ2-5, the full variable domain is GAGVSQSPSNKVTEKGKDVELRCDPISGHTALYWYRQSLGQGLEFLIYFQGNSAPDKSGLPSDRFSAERTGGSVSTLTIQRTQQEDSAVYLCASSWTSGREETQYFGPGTRLLVL.

V is TRBV7-9 and J is TRBJ1-3; unclear D gene. Germline V gene data show CDR1 as SEHNR and CDR2 as FQNEAQ (reference sequence). V was shortened by 1 base and J by 3 bases, with 13 bases between the two germline ends. CDR3 size: 16 residues. The CDR3 DNA follows: TGTGCCAGCAGCTTAGTGGATTATCGGGTTGGAAACACCATATATTTT. Translated, it gives CASSLVDYRVGNTIYF.

V gene TRBV2 combines with J gene TRBJ1-2; 7 nucleotides align to TRBD1. The CDR3 is 15 residues long. Germline CDR1 reads SNHLY; CDR2 reads FYNNEI. V lost 7 bases to trimming and J lost 4 bases; unmatched junction nucleotides: 12. The CDR3: CASTFNPGTAYGYTF. CDR3 coding DNA: TGTGCCAGCACTTTTAACCCCGGGACAGCCTATGGCTACACCTTC.

The genes are TRBV27 and TRBJ1-6; 7 nucleotides line up with TRBD1. Germline values: CDR1 MNHEY, CDR2 SMNVEV (reference sequence). This CDR3 comprises 18 residues. Losses at the gene ends were 3 bases for V and 8 bases for J; bases not matched to a gene: 16. The CDR3 spells CASSFSRTGHAEDSPLHF. The CDR3 DNA reads TGTGCCAGCAGTTTTTCCCGGACAGGACATGCAGAGGATTCACCCCTCCACTTT.

The rearrangement links TRBV11-2 to TRBJ2-7; D remains unclear. Germline-derived CDR1 and CDR2 are SGHAT and FQNNGV. V dropped 5 bases and J dropped 6 bases, with 8 bases sitting between them. The CDR3 loop spans 11 amino acids. CDR3 in amino acids: CASSLSSEQYF. For the CDR3, the DNA is TGTGCCAGCAGCCTTTCGTCCGAGCAGTACTTC.

Only one count was recorded for this clone. V usage is TRBV5-1 and J usage is TRBJ1-1, with 7 nucleotides matching TRBD1. This CDR3 is built from 15 residues. Germline V gene sequence: CDR1 SGHRS, CDR2 YFSETQ. J was trimmed by 0 bases and V by 0 bases; bases with no gene match: 2. CDR3 in DNA: TGCGCCAGCAGCTTGGATGGGACAGTGAACACTGAAGCTTTCTTT. It is translated as CASSLDGTVNTEAFF.

This clone has only one observation. CDR3 residues: CASSLAFIKTGGSEQYF. CDR3 coding DNA: TGCGCCAGCAGCTTGGCCTTTATAAAGACGGGAGGATCCGAGCAGTACTTC. This chain links TRBV5-1 with TRBJ2-7, with 7 nucleotides matching TRBD2. The CDR3 has 17 amino acids. The V gene end was trimmed by 0 bases and the J gene end by 6 bases; junction bases not matched to a gene: 15. Germline assignment: CDR1 SGHRS and CDR2 YFSETQ.

The gene calls are TRBV5-1 and TRBJ2-1; perhaps TRBD2 as D (5 bases). The CDR3 totals 12 residues. Germline-derived CDR1 and CDR2 are SGHRS and YFSETQ. V lost 6 bases and J 8 bases, leaving 12 bases between the germline ends. The CDR3 reads CASTESRDEQFF. CDR3 nucleotide sequence: TGCGCCAGCACGGAATCGAGGGATGAGCAGTTCTTC.

The chain employs TRBV3-1 (or the pseudogene TRBV3-2) and TRBJ2-7; possibly TRBD2 for D (6 bases). The V end was cut by 5 bases, the J end by 4 bases, with 21 bases between. The CDR3 is 16 residues long. Germline V gene sequence: CDR1 LGHDT, CDR2 YNNKEL (reference sequence). This CDR3 is CASSSGTRPDRYEQYF. DNA for the CDR3: TGTGCCAGCAGCTCCGGGACTCGGCCAGATCGGTACGAGCAGTACTTC.

The rearrangement uses TRBV6-1 and TRBJ1-1; no clear D gene. V lost 0 bases to trimming and J lost 1 base, with 3 bases between them. The CDR3 spans 13 residues. From germline, CDR1 is MNHNS and CDR2 SASEGT. The CDR3 spells CASSEARNTEAFF. The CDR3 nucleotides are TGTGCCAGCAGTGAAGCTCGGAACACTGAAGCTTTCTTT.

The chain employs TRBV14 and TRBJ2-3, with TRBD2 matching over 14 bases. Germline V gene sequence: CDR1 SGHDN, CDR2 FVKESK. The CDR3 is 16 residues long. Trimming cost V 5 bases and J 4 bases; bases outside gene matches: 5. CDR3: CASSTGLAGGADTQYF. CDR3 DNA sequence: TGTGCCAGCAGCACCGGACTAGCGGGAGGTGCAGATACGCAGTATTTT.

The rearrangement joins TRBV2 to TRBJ1-1, with 8 bases fitting TRBD1. The CDR3 spans 13 residues. Germline V gene data show CDR1 as SNHLY and CDR2 as FYNNEI. Trimming took 6 bases from V and 7 from J; bases not matched to a gene: 7. The CDR3 region is CASRDREADEAFF. CDR3 coding DNA: TGTGCCAGCAGGGACAGGGAGGCGGATGAAGCTTTCTTT.

CDR3 nucleotide sequence: TGTGCCAGCAGAGAGGGCCAGAACACTGAAGCTTTCTTT. Its translation: CASREGQNTEAFF. The chain uses TRBV12-3 or TRBV12-4 and TRBJ1-1; D remains ambiguous. The CDR3 is 13 residues long. V was clipped by 6 bases and J by 1 base, with 9 bases between them.

Only one count was recorded for this clone. This rearrangement joins TRBV28 to TRBJ1-4; 10 nucleotides match TRBD1. J lost 6 bases, V lost 4 bases, and 5 bases had no gene match. This CDR3 has 15 amino acids. The germline V gene has CDR1 MDHEN and CDR2 SYDVKM. The CDR3 DNA is TGTGCCAGCAGTTATCCGGGACAGGGGTATGAAAAACTGTTTTTT. Amino acids: CASSYPGQGYEKLFF. The full variable domain, rest sourced from reference TRBV28 and TRBJ1-4, is DVKVTQSSRYLVKRTGEKVFLECVQDMDHENMFWYRQDPGLGLRLIYFSYDVKMKEKGDIPEGYSVSREKKERFSLILESASTNQTSMYLCASSYPGQGYEKLFFGSGTQLSVL.

The rearrangement links TRBV6-2 or TRBV6-3 to TRBJ1-1; no clear D gene. Germline CDR1 and CDR2: MNHEY and SVGEGT. V lost 5 bases to trimming and J lost 0 bases, with 16 bases between them. The CDR3 covers 16 residues. The CDR3 region is CASSHPKEAVNTEAFF. Here the CDR3 DNA reads TGTGCCAGCAGTCACCCGAAAGAGGCAGTGAACACTGAAGCTTTCTTT.